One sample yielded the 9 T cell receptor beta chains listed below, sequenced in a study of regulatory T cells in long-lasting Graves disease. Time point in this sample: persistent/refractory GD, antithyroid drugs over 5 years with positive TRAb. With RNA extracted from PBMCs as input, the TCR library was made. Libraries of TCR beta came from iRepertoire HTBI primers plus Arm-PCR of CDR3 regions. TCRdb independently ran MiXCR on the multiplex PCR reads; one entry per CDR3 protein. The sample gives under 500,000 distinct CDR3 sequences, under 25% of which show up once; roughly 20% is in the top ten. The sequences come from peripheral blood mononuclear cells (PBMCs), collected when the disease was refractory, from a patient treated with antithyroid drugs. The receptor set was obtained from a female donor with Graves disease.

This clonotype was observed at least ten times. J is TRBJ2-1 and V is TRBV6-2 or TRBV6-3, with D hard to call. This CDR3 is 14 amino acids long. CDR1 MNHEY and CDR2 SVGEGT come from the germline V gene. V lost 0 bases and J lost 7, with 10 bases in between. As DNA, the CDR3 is TGTGCCAGCAGTTACTCTCTAGAGAGTAATGAGCAGTTCTTC. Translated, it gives CASSYSLESNEQFF.

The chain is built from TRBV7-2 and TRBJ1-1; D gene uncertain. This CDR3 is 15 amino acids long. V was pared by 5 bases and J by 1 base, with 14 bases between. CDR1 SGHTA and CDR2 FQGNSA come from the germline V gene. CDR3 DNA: TGTGCCAGCAGCCTAATGAGACTCTCGAACACTGAAGCTTTCTTT. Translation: CASSLMRLSNTEAFF. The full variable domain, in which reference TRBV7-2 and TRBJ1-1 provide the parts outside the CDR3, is GAGVSQSPSNKVTEKGKDVELRCDPISGHTALYWYRQSLGQGLEFLIYFQGNSAPDKSGLPSDRFSAERTGGSVSTLTIQRTQQEDSAVYLCASSLMRLSNTEAFFGQGTRLTVV.

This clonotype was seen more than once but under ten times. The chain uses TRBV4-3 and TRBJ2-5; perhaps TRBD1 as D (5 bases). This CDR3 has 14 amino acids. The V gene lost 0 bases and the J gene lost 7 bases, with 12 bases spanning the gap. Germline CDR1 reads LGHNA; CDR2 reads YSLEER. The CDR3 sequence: CASSQEPGQGTQYF. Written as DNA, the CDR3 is TGCGCCAGCAGCCAAGAGCCCGGGCAGGGGACCCAGTACTTC.

CDR3 DNA sequence: TGTGCCAGCAGTTTTATTACCGGGACTAGCGGGAGGGAGACCCAGTACTTC. Translation: CASSFITGTSGRETQYF. V usage is TRBV7-2 and J usage is TRBJ2-5; TRBD2 agrees at 15 bases. The germline V gene encodes CDR1 SGHTA and CDR2 FQGNSA. This CDR3 contains 17 residues. Unmatched junction bases numbered 10, after V lost 6 bases and J lost 5 bases.

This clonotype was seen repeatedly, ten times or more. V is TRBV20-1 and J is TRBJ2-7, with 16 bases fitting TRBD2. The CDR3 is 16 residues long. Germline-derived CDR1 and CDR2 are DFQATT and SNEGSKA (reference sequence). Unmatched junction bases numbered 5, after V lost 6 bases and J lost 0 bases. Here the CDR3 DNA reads TGCAGTGCGGGACTAGCGGGAGGGAGGTCCTCCTACGAGCAGTACTTC. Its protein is CSAGLAGGRSSYEQYF.

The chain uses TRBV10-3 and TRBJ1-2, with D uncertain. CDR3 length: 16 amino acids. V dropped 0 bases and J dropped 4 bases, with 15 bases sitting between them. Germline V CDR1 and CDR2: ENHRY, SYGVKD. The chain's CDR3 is CAISESPLQSSYGYTF. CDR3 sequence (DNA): TGTGCCATCAGTGAGTCTCCCCTACAGAGCTCCTATGGCTACACCTTC.

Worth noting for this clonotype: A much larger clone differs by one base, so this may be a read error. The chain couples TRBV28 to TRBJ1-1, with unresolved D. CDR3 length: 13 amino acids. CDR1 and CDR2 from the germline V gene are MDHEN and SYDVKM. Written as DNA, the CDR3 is TGTGCCAGCAATCTAAAGGGAGTCACTGAAGCTTCCTTT. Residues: CASNLKGVTEASF.

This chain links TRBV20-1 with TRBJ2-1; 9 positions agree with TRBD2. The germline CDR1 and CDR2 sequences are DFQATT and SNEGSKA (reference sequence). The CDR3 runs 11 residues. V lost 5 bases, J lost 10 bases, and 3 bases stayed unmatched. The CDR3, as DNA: TGCAGTGCTTCTAGCGGGACAGAGCAGTTCTTC. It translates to CSASSGTEQFF.

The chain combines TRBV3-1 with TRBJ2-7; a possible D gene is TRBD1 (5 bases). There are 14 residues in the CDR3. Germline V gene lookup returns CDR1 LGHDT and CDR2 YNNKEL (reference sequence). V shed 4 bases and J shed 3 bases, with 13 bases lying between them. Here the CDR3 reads CASSRERQSYEQYF. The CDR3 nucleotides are TGTGCCAGCAGCCGCGAAAGACAGAGCTACGAGCAGTACTTC.